This T cell receptor (beta chain) originates from a study of cytomegalovirus exposure and HLA in healthy donors. CDR1 MNHEY and CDR2 SMNVEV come from the germline V gene (reference sequence). V lost 1 base to trimming and J lost 0 bases, with 10 bases between them. The CDR3 extends over 16 amino acids. In regard to this clone: As yet, its antigen is unknown.

The study, taken as a whole, reports: The sole available immune exposure information was CMV serostatus. In a later analysis, an Asian-associated ancestry cluster reportedly showed fewer N-insertions than the approximately 620-donor mean.

Researchers ran the PCR with 60 Vbeta and 13 Jbeta primers. Some clones are missing from TCRdb's copy, which holds only in-frame ones; the method was immunoSEQ multiplex PCR. Of 130,000 or so clones in the sample, 75% are singletons; the top ten hold about 3.1%. The rearrangement joins TRBV27 to TRBJ1-5; the D is unclear. This TCR was sampled from a man in his forties in good health and CMV-seronegative. Sequenced material: PBMCs. This CDR3 reads CASSLYSGNSNQPQHF. As DNA, the CDR3 is TGTGCCAGCAGTTTATATTCAGGCAATAGCAATCAGCCCCAGCATTTT.